These T cell receptor beta chains were read from a single sample in a study of cytomegalovirus exposure and HLA in healthy donors. The protocol was immunoSEQ multiplex PCR, while the TCRdb copy is restricted to in-frame clones and leaves out a portion. The sample yields some 160,000 clones, about 72% seen once. The sample taken for sequencing was PBMCs. The receptor set was obtained from a man aged 60 to 75 in good health and CMV-seronegative. CDR3s include the opening cysteine and the closing phenylalanine or tryptophan. The D gene is left open where the match is weak. Clone size, where shown, is once, few, many, or a class for clones that have expanded.

cdr3_aa | cdr3_nt | v_call | clone_size | d_call | j_call
CATRPSVAGELAGLAGTGELFF | TGCGCCACCAGACCTTCTGTGGCAGGGGAGCTGGCGGGACTAGCGGGTACCGGGGAGCTGTTTTTT | TRBV4-1 | NA | TRBD2 | TRBJ2-2
CSVATGTGGLNEQFF | TGCAGCGTGGCGACCGGGACAGGGGGCCTGAATGAGCAGTTCTTC | TRBV29-1 | NA | TRBD1 | TRBJ2-1
CASSLFDSLAKNIQYF | TGTGCCAGCAGCTTGTTTGACTCCCTAGCCAAAAACATTCAGTACTTC | TRBV5-6 | NA | NA | TRBJ2-4
CASSSQFGGLDTQYF | TGTGCCAGCAGCTCCCAATTCGGGGGTTTGGATACGCAGTATTTT | TRBV7-3 | NA | NA | TRBJ2-3
CASYGGRGGKRNEQFF | TGTGCCAGTTATGGAGGGAGGGGGGGAAAGAGGAATGAGCAGTTCTTC | TRBV19 | NA | NA | TRBJ2-1
CASSAGTGVYEQYF | TGTGCCAGCAGTGCCGGGACAGGGGTCTACGAGCAGTACTTC | TRBV6-5 | NA | TRBD1 | TRBJ2-7
CAWEVGTGYEQYF | TGTGCCTGGGAGGTAGGGACAGGCTACGAGCAGTACTTC | TRBV30 | NA | TRBD1 | TRBJ2-7
CASSQDRYGRAEETQYF | TGTGCCAGCAGCCAAGATCGGTACGGGAGGGCCGAAGAGACCCAGTACTTC | TRBV14 | NA | TRBD2 | TRBJ2-5
CASSSQTGEGYEQYF | TGTGCCAGCAGTTCGCAGACAGGGGAGGGCTACGAGCAGTACTTC | TRBV6-6 | NA | NA | TRBJ2-7
CASSSRGLGSNQPQHF | TGTGCCAGCAGTTCGAGGGGGCTGGGGAGCAATCAGCCCCAGCATTTT | TRBV6-5 | NA | TRBD1 | TRBJ1-5
CACWDRGTSGELFF | TGTGCCTGTTGGGACAGGGGGACCAGCGGGGAGCTGTTTTTT | TRBV19 | NA | TRBD1 | TRBJ2-2
CASSLTTNPLFTEQFF | TGCGCCAGCAGCTTGACGACAAACCCCCTCTTTACTGAGCAGTTCTTC | TRBV5-1 | few | NA | TRBJ2-1
CASSLLGTSETYEQYF | TGTGCCAGCAGTTTACTTGGGACTAGCGAGACCTACGAGCAGTACTTC | TRBV28 | few | TRBD2 | TRBJ2-7
CASSEQGWATEAFF | TGTGCCAGCAGCGAACAGGGGTGGGCCACTGAAGCTTTCTTT | TRBV2 | NA | TRBD1 | TRBJ1-1
CASSLRGGDTGELFF | TGTGCCAGCAGCTTGCGCGGGGGCGACACCGGGGAGCTGTTTTTT | TRBV5-4 | NA | NA | TRBJ2-2
CASSMVGTIPGEQYF | TGTGCCAGTAGTATGGTCGGGACAATTCCTGGCGAGCAGTACTTC | TRBV19 | NA | NA | TRBJ2-7
CASSLGLGTQYF | TGTGCCAGCAGCTTAGGACTAGGGACCCAGTACTTC | TRBV7-2 | NA | NA | TRBJ2-5
CSVEDYRRNEQFF | TGCAGCGTTGAAGATTACAGGCGGAATGAGCAGTTCTTC | TRBV29-1 | NA | NA | TRBJ2-1
CAIAEGGLRLAGVYEQYF | TGTGCCATCGCGGAGGGGGGTCTCAGACTAGCGGGAGTATACGAGCAGTACTTC | TRBV10-3 | NA | TRBD2 | TRBJ2-7
CASSPRAPGGYNEQFF | TGTGCCAGCAGCCCCCGGGCCCCCGGGGGCTACAATGAGCAGTTCTTC | TRBV14 | NA | NA | TRBJ2-1
CASSRQGGREQFF | TGTGCCAGCAGCCGCCAGGGAGGTCGTGAGCAGTTCTTC | TRBV7-6 | NA | NA | TRBJ2-1
CASSLTGGSGANVLTF | TGCGCCAGCAGCTTGACAGGGGGCTCTGGGGCCAACGTCCTGACTTTC | TRBV5-1 | NA | TRBD1 | TRBJ2-6
CAWGRLTGEKLFF | TGTGCCTGGGGTCGACTGACTGGGGAAAAACTGTTTTTT | TRBV30 | NA | NA | TRBJ1-4
CASSSTGNPYEQYF | TGTGCCAGCAGCTCGACAGGGAACCCCTACGAGCAGTACTTC | TRBV7-3 | NA | TRBD1 | TRBJ2-7
CASSYGPANEKLFF | TGTGCCAGCAGTTACGGCCCCGCTAATGAAAAACTGTTTTTT | TRBV6-5 | NA | NA | TRBJ1-4
CAISDGASGEQFF | TGTGCCATCAGTGATGGCGCCAGCGGGGAGCAGTTCTTC | TRBV10-3 | NA | NA | TRBJ2-1
CAISPGQGNEKLFF | TGTGCCATCAGCCCGGGACAGGGGAATGAAAAACTGTTTTTT | TRBV10-3 | NA | TRBD1 | TRBJ1-4